This T cell receptor beta chain was retrieved from a study of shared clonotypes between healthy human individuals. Study findings and constraints: It was the few donors that limited the genetic and exposure-history diversity represented. Of the naive CD4 clonotypes, about 5% were shared across a handful of donors.

Data came from immunoSEQ multiplex PCR; TCRdb stores just in-frame clones and leaves some out. This sample has about 1,800,000 clones, with around 96% found just once. Points on this clone: Its specificity is not known.

Naive CD8 cells comprised CD45RO-negative, CCR7-positively selected cells, excluding terminally differentiated effector memory CD45RA+ cells. Sequences were obtained from naive CD8+ T cells sorted from blood. The origin of this receptor is a man aged 18 to 30 in good health.

This CDR3 is CASSLARASSTDTQYF. The DNA of the CDR3 is TGTGCCAGCAGCTTAGCCAGGGCATCTAGCACAGATACGCAGTATTTT. The chain combines TRBV7-6 with TRBJ2-3; TRBD1 is a possible D gene (5 bases). CDR1 SGHVS and CDR2 FNYEAQ come from the germline V gene. The CDR3 length is 16 residues. Trimming stripped 0 bases from V and 0 bases from J, with 10 bases between.